The 17 T cell receptor beta chains below were found in one sample sequenced in a study of Ad26.COV2.S vaccination and SARS-CoV-2 variants. This table comes from immunoSEQ multiplex PCR, and its TCRdb copy is limited to in-frame clones, with some not included. The table records over 400,000 clones, 90% of them present only once. The treatment is: around 19 received Ad26.COV2.S at low or high dose, single or two shots; 5 received placebo; per-sample allocation not given. Specimens were obtained on day 63 following the first vaccine or placebo injection. This specimen was peripheral blood, taken in a trial of Ad26.COV2.S vaccine versus placebo. Receptor source: a person aged 18 to 65 who received the Ad26.COV2.S COVID-19 vaccine or a placebo.

The chain links TRBV30 to TRBJ2-6; D gene uncertain. V was trimmed by 8 bases and J by 0 bases, leaving 8 bases between them. The length of the CDR3 is 13 residues. Germline lookup yields CDR1 GTSNPN and CDR2 SVGIG (reference sequence). The chain's CDR3 is CARPISGANVLTF. CDR3 nucleotide sequence: TGTGCCCGGCCGATCTCTGGGGCCAACGTCCTGACTTTC.

V gene TRBV10-3 combines with J gene TRBJ1-4; TRBD1 matches 8 bases. Germline lookup yields CDR1 ENHRY and CDR2 SYGVKD. The trim removed 3 bases at V and 0 bases at J, leaving 9 bases unmatched. The CDR3 has 18 amino acids. The CDR3 here is CAISDVTGDSATNEKLFF. The CDR3 DNA sequence: TGTGCCATCAGTGATGTGACAGGGGACTCTGCAACTAATGAAAAACTGTTTTTT.

V and J are TRBV7-9 and TRBJ1-1; 7 positions agree with TRBD1. Germline V gene sequence: CDR1 SEHNR, CDR2 FQNEAQ (reference sequence). This CDR3 spans 13 amino acids. Losses at the gene ends were 1 base for V and 4 bases for J; bases not matched to a gene: 0. CDR3 loop: CASSLEGATEAFF. The DNA of the CDR3 is TGTGCCAGCAGCTTAGAGGGGGCCACTGAAGCTTTCTTT.

V usage is TRBV7-3 and J usage is TRBJ2-3; 13 bases agree with TRBD2. This CDR3 is built from 16 residues. Germline V CDR1 and CDR2: SGHTA, FQGTGA. J was trimmed by 5 bases and V by 4 bases; bases with no gene match: 6. CDR3 region: CASSSRTSGSLDTQYF. CDR3 DNA: TGTGCCAGCAGCTCACGGACTAGCGGGAGTTTAGATACGCAGTATTTT.

The rearrangement uses TRBV25-1 and TRBJ2-1; 9 bases are shared with TRBD2. Germline CDR1 MGHDK, CDR2 SYGVNS. The CDR3 runs 14 residues. Unmatched junction bases numbered 7, after V lost 3 bases and J lost 10 bases. CDR3 sequence: CASSETLAGKEQFF. The CDR3 DNA is TGTGCCAGCAGTGAGACGCTAGCGGGGAAAGAGCAGTTCTTC. Supplemented by reference TRBV25-1 and TRBJ2-1, the full variable domain reads EADIYQTPRYLVIGTGKKITLECSQTMGHDKMYWYQQDPGMELHLIHYSYGVNSTEKGDLSSESTVSRIRTEHFPLTLESARPSHTSQYLCASSETLAGKEQFFGPGTRLTVL.

The sample holds one count of this clone. This rearrangement joins TRBV29-1 to TRBJ2-1; 7 bases map to TRBD2. V trimming: 0 bases; J trimming: 13 bases; junction bases outside the gene matches: 6. The germline CDR1 and CDR2 sequences are SQVTM and ANQGSEA. The CDR3 totals 12 residues. The DNA of the CDR3 is TGCAGCGTTGAAGATGGCGGGAGAACCCAGTTCTTC. It codes for CSVEDGGRTQFF.

V gene TRBV11-2 combines with J gene TRBJ2-1; TRBD2 matches at 7 bases. In germline, CDR1 is SGHAT, CDR2 FQNNGV. The ends lost 5 bases at V and 0 bases at J; junction bases unmatched: 10. The CDR3 extends over 17 amino acids. The CDR3 DNA is TGTGCCAGCAGCCTAGCGGCCGGGAGGAGCTCCTACAATGAGCAGTTCTTC. Translating gives CASSLAAGRSSYNEQFF. The full variable domain, completed using reference TRBV11-2 and TRBJ2-1, is EAGVAQSPRYKIIEKRQSVAFWCNPISGHATLYWYQQILGQGPKLLIQFQNNGVVDDSQLPKDRFSAERLKGVDSTLKIQPAKLEDSAVYLCASSLAAGRSSYNEQFFGPGTRLTVL.

To note about this clone: The same CDR3 arises from other DNA sequences in this sample as well. The rearrangement links TRBV18 to TRBJ1-1; D unclear. Trimming removed 3 bases at V and 1 base at J, with 3 bases between. Germline values: CDR1 KGHSH, CDR2 LQKENI. This CDR3 has 12 residues. Written as DNA, the CDR3 is TGTGCCAGCTCACCTGAGAACACTGAAGCTTTCTTT. This sequence encodes CASSPENTEAFF.

This clone was observed a handful of times. The gene calls are TRBV9 and TRBJ2-7; 14 bases align to TRBD2. V lost 4 bases, J lost 2 bases, and 2 bases stayed unmatched. The CDR3 totals 15 residues. Germline V gene data show CDR1 as SGDLS and CDR2 as YYNGEE. The CDR3 sequence is CASSPTSGRAYEQYF. The CDR3 DNA reads as TGTGCCAGCAGCCCGACTAGCGGGAGGGCCTACGAGCAGTACTTC.

The chain combines TRBV29-1 with TRBJ2-5, with 16 nucleotides matching TRBD2. The germline V gene encodes CDR1 SQVTM and CDR2 ANQGSEA. This CDR3 region has 17 residues. Germline trimming cut 6 bases from V and 2 bases from J; bases unmatched to any gene: 9. This CDR3 is CSVWEPGLAGGQETQYF. The CDR3 coding sequence is TGCAGCGTGTGGGAGCCGGGACTAGCGGGAGGGCAAGAGACCCAGTACTTC.

The chain employs TRBV19 and TRBJ2-7; 7 bases line up with TRBD2. CDR1 and CDR2 (germline): LNHDA, SQIVND (reference sequence). Trimming took 2 bases from V and 4 from J; bases not matched to a gene: 5. This CDR3 spans 14 amino acids. CDR3 bases: TGTGCCAGTAGTATAAGCGGGGTCGTTTACGAGCAGTACTTC. As protein: CASSISGVVYEQYF.

The V and J genes are TRBV7-7 and TRBJ1-1; tentative D call: TRBD1 (5 bases). CDR3 length equals 17 residues. Germline V gene data show CDR1 as SSHAT and CDR2 as FNYEAQ (reference sequence). The CDR3 region is CAKKGEDPRFMNTEAFF. The CDR3 coding sequence is TGTGCAAAGAAAGGGGAGGACCCACGGTTCATGAACACTGAAGCTTTCTTT.

The chain is built from TRBV6-1 and TRBJ2-2; 10 bases map to TRBD2. Germline V gene data show CDR1 as MNHNS and CDR2 as SASEGT. Losses at the gene ends were 3 bases for V and 6 bases for J; bases not matched to a gene: 10. This CDR3 contains 17 residues. The CDR3: CASSETLAGVGAGELFF. CDR3 coding DNA: TGTGCCAGCAGTGAGACGCTAGCGGGAGTTGGGGCCGGGGAGCTGTTTTTT.

This clone was picked up a small number of times. This chain links TRBV6-6 with TRBJ1-1; D is undetermined. V was cut by 2 bases and J by 6 bases, with 10 bases left in between. The germline V gene has CDR1 MNHNY and CDR2 SVGAGI (reference sequence). The CDR3 sequence is 13 residues long. The CDR3 loop is CASSYGQFAEAFF. The CDR3 nucleotides read TGTGCCAGCAGTTACGGGCAGTTCGCTGAAGCTTTCTTT.

The table lists this clone with a few counts. The J gene is TRBJ1-3, the V gene TRBV5-6; 9 nucleotides line up with TRBD1. V was clipped by 4 bases and J by 0 bases; unmatched bases: 11. This CDR3 comprises 18 residues. The germline CDR1 and CDR2 sequences are SGHDT and YYEEEE. CDR3 loop: CASSTRDRVSFSGNTIYF. CDR3 nucleotides: TGTGCCAGCAGCACCAGGGACAGGGTTTCATTCTCTGGAAACACCATATATTTT.

V gene TRBV5-1 combines with J gene TRBJ1-3; D ambiguous. The ends were cut back, 1 base at V and 0 bases at J, with 5 bases in the middle. There are 14 residues in the CDR3. The germline V gene encodes CDR1 SGHRS and CDR2 YFSETQ. This CDR3 reads CASSLYNSGNTIYF. CDR3 in DNA: TGCGCCAGCAGCTTGTACAACTCTGGAAACACCATATATTTT.

This chain uses TRBV19 with TRBJ1-5, with a tentative D call TRBD1 (6 bases). The CDR3 length is 17 residues. Per germline, CDR1 LNHDA and CDR2 SQIVND (reference sequence). Trimming stripped 3 bases from V and 1 base from J, with 16 bases between. In nucleotides, the CDR3 is TGTGCCAGTAGTATCCCCGGGGGCAGGTTAAGCAATCAGCCCCAGCATTTT. This translates into CASSIPGGRLSNQPQHF. The whole variable domain, filled in from reference TRBV19 and TRBJ1-5, reads DGGITQSPKYLFRKEGQNVTLSCEQNLNHDAMYWYRQDPGQGLRLIYYSQIVNDFQKGDIAEGYSVSREKKESFPLTVTSAQKNPTAFYLCASSIPGGRLSNQPQHFGDGTRLSIL.